This T cell receptor beta chain was profiled in a study of blood T cell repertoires in COVID-19. Libraries were prepared by immunoSEQ multiplex PCR; TCRdb keeps only in-frame clonotypes and omits some of them. The sample has 250,000 to 300,000 clones, just over 85% seen once; the top ten hold around 2.9%. Sequencing used peripheral blood. The receptor comes from a woman aged 25 to 39 with active or convalescent COVID-19.

CDR3 protein: CASRLPGHNYGYTF. For the CDR3, the DNA is TGTGCCAGCAGGCTCCCGGGACATAACTATGGCTACACCTTC. The chain employs TRBV4-2 and TRBJ1-2, with D perhaps matching TRBD1 (6 bases). V gave up 6 bases and J gave up 1 base, with 12 bases separating them. In germline, CDR1 is LGHNA, CDR2 YNFKEQ. The CDR3 has 14 residues.